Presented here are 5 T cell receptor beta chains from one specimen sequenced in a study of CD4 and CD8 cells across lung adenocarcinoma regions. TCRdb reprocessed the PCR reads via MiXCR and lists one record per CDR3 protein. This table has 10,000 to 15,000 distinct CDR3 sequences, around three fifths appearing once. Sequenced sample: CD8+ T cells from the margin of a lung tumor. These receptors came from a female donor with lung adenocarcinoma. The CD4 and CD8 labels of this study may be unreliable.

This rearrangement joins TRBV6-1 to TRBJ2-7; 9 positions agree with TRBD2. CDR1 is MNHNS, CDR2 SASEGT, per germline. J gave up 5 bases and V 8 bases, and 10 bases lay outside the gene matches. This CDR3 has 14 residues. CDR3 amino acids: CASGLAITQDEQYF. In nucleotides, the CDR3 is TGTGCCAGCGGACTAGCGATTACCCAAGACGAGCAGTACTTC.

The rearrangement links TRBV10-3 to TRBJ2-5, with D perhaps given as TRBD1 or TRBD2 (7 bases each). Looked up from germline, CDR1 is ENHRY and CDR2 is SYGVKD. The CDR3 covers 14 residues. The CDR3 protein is CAGQGGGTKDIQYF. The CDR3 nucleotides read TGTGCGGGTCAGGGGGGGGGGACCAAAGACATCCAGTACTTC.

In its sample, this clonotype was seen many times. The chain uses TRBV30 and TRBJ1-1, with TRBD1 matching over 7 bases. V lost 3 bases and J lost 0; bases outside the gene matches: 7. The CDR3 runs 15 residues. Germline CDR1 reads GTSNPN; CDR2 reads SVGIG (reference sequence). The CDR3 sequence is CAWRGDRAMNTEAFF. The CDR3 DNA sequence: TGTGCCTGGAGGGGTGACAGGGCTATGAACACTGAAGCTTTCTTT.

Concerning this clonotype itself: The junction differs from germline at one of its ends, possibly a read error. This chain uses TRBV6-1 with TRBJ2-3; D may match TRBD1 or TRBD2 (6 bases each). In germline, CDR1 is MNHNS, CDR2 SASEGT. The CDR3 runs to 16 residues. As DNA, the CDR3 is TGTGCCAGCAGCCAGACTAGGGGGTGTAGCAAAGATACGCAGTACTTT. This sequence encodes CASSQTRGCSKDTQYF.

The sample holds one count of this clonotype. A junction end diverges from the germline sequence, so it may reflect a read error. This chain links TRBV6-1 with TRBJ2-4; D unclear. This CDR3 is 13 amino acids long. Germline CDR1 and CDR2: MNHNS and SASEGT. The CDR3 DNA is TGTGCCAGCAGGCACTTAGCCAAAAACACTCAGTACTTC. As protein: CASRHLAKNTQYF.